This TCR beta chain came from a study of monozygotic twins with inflammatory bowel disease. TCRdb reprocessed the 5' RACE reads and keeps a single row for each CDR3 protein, giving no DNA. Here the sample table reports about 380,000 distinct CDR3 sequences. Germline CDR1 reads SGHTA; CDR2 reads FQGNSA. The CDR3 has 12 residues. The sequence came from a human donor with ulcerative colitis or Crohn's disease, or a healthy co-twin of an affected twin (not recorded which). Sequenced material: blood. The gene calls are TRBV7-2 and TRBJ2-1; TCRdb outputs TRBD1, but without DNA this stays unchecked. The CDR3 is CASRPGAYEQFF.